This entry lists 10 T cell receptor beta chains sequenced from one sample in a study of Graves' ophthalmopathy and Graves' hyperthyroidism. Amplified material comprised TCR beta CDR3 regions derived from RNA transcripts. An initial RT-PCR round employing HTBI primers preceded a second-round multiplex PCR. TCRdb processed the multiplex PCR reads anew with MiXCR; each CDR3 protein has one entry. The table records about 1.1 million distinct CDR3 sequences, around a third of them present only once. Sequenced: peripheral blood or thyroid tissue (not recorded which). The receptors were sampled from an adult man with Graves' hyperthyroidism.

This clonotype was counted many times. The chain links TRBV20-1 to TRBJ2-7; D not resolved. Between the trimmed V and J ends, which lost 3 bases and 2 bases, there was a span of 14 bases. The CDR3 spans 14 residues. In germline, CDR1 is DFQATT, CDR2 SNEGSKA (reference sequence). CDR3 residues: CSASPGPRTYEQYF. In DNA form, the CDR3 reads TGCAGTGCTAGTCCGGGTCCTAGAACCTACGAGCAGTACTTC.

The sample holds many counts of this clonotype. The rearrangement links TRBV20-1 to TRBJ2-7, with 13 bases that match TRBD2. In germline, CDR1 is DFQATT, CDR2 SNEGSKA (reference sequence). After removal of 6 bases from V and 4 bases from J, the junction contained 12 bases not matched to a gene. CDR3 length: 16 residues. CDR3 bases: TGCAGTGCCCACGGACTAGCGGGAGATATCCAATACGAGCAGTACTTC. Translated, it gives CSAHGLAGDIQYEQYF.

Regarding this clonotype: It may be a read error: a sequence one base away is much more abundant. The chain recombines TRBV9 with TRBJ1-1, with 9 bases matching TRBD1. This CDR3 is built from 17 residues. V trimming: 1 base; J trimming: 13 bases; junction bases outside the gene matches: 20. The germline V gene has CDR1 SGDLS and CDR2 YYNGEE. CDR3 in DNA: TGTGCCAGCAGCGTATCTTCCAAACAGGCAGAGACAGGGGGGAGTTTCTTT. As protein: CASSVSSKQAETGGSFF.

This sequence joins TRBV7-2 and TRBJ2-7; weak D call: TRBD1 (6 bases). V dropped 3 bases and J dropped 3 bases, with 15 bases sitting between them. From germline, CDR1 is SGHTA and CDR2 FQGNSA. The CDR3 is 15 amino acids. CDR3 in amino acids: CASSFAPGTNYEQYF. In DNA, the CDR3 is TGTGCCAGCAGCTTTGCGCCAGGGACAAACTACGAGCAGTACTTC. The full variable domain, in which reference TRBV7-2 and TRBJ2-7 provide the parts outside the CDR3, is GAGVSQSPSNKVTEKGKDVELRCDPISGHTALYWYRQSLGQGLEFLIYFQGNSAPDKSGLPSDRFSAERTGGSVSTLTIQRTQQEDSAVYLCASSFAPGTNYEQYFGPGTRLTVT.

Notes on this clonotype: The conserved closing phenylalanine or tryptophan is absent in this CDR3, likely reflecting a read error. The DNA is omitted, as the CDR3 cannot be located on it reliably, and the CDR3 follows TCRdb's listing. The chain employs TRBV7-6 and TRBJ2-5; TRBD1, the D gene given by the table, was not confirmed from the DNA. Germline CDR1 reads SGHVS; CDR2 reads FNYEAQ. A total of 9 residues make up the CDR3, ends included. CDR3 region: CASSAQGSY.

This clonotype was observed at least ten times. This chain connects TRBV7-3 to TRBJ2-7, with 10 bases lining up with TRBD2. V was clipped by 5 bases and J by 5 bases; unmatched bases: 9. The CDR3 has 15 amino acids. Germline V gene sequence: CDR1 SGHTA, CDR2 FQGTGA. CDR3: CASSRASGSLHEQYF. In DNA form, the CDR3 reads TGTGCCAGCAGCCGAGCTAGCGGGAGCCTTCACGAGCAGTACTTC.

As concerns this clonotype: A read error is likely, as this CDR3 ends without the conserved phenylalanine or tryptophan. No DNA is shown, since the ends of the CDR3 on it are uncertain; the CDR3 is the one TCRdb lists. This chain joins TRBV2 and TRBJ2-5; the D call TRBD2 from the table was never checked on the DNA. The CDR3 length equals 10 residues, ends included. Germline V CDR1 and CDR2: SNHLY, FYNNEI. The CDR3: CASSVRGRYG.

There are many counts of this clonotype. CDR3: CSAVPGLASGELFF. DNA for the CDR3: TGCAGTGCGGTACCGGGACTAGCTTCCGGGGAGCTGTTTTTT. The chain is built from TRBV20-1 and TRBJ2-2; 9 bases map to TRBD2. The germline gives CDR1 DFQATT, CDR2 SNEGSKA (reference sequence). The CDR3 spans 14 residues. The V gene end was trimmed by 6 bases and the J gene end by 6 bases; junction bases not matched to a gene: 8.

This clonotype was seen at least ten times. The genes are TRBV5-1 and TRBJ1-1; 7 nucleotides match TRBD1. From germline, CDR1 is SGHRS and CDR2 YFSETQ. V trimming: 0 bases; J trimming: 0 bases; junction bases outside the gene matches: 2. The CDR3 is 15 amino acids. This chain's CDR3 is CASSLAGGVNTEAFF. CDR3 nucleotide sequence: TGCGCCAGCAGCTTGGCAGGGGGTGTGAACACTGAAGCTTTCTTT. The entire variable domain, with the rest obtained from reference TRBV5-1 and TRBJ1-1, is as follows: KAGVTQTPRYLIKTRGQQVTLSCSPISGHRSVSWYQQTPGQGLQFLFEYFSETQRNKGNFPGRFSGRQFSNSRSEMNVSTLELGDSALYLCASSLAGGVNTEAFFGQGTRLTVV.

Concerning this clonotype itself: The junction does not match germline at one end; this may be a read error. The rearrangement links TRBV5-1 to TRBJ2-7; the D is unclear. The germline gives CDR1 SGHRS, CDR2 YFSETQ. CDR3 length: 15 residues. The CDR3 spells CASSSRARGDYEQYF. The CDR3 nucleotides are TGTGCCAGCAGCTCTCGGGCTAGAGGAGACTACGAGCAGTACTTC.